The present T cell receptor beta chain was sequenced within a study of shared clonotypes between healthy human individuals. Study background: Per donor, three plates held CD4 naive cells, three held CD4 memory, two held CD8 naive and one held CD8 memory.

Study-wide findings and caveats: In contrast to clonotypes shared by all four donors, non-shared clonotypes had lower generation probabilities. Naive CD4 clonotypes were shared across a few donors at 4.5% to 6.5%.

Positively selected for CCR7, the CD45RO-negative cells used as naive CD8 cells excluded terminally differentiated effector memory CD45RA+ cells. Germline CDR1 is SNHLY and CDR2 is FYNNEI. Trimming removed 6 bases from V and 3 bases from J; junction bases left unmatched: 11. The CDR3 contains 16 residues. Profiling relied on immunoSEQ multiplex PCR, and the TCRdb table lists in-frame clones only, not all of them. The profile shows about 820,000 clones, 92% of them singletons. Note on this clone: Its antigen is undetermined.

Sequenced: naive CD8+ T cells sorted from blood. The origin of this receptor is a man aged 30 to 45 in good health. V usage is TRBV2 and J usage is TRBJ2-1, with 7 bases lining up with TRBD1. The CDR3 region is CASREHRDSSYNEQFF. CDR3 bases: TGTGCCAGCAGAGAGCACCGGGACAGCAGCTACAATGAGCAGTTCTTC.